This TCR beta chain was found in a study of blood T cell repertoires in COVID-19. Those enrolled in Seattle joined during active infection and were followed longitudinally afterward. CDR3 length equals 11 residues. Trimming took off 3 bases at V and 4 bases at J, with 5 bases between the two ends. Germline CDR1 and CDR2: SGHDT and YYEEEE. Measured with immunoSEQ multiplex PCR; TCRdb has only the in-frame clones, and not every one. The sample contains 200,000 to 300,000 clones, roughly 85% of which appear only once. The sequence derives from a man in his forties or fifties with COVID-19, enrolled during active disease. The rearrangement links TRBV5-6 to TRBJ2-7; D may be TRBD1 (5 bases). Sequencing was carried out using peripheral blood. The CDR3 protein is CASSSGYEQYF. Written as DNA, the CDR3 is TGTGCCAGCAGCTCAGGGTACGAGCAGTACTTC.